This TCR beta chain appears in the sequencing data of a study of regulatory T cells in long-lasting Graves disease. Libraries of TCR beta came from iRepertoire HTBI primers plus Arm-PCR of CDR3 regions. MiXCR, applied by TCRdb to the multiplex PCR reads, yields one record per CDR3 protein. The sample records some 450,000 distinct CDR3 sequences, 23% being singletons. The time point here: persistent/refractory GD, antithyroid drugs over 5 years with positive TRAb. Scientists built the TCR library using RNA that was extracted from PBMCs. Patients met American Thyroid Association criteria for Graves' disease. The patients were drawn from one endocrinology department in Xi'an, China. EDTA tubes received about 10 milliliters of collected peripheral blood. Overall study results and limits: Sample size, which was small, may have reduced accuracy.

Points on this clonotype: Its antigen is still unknown.

This receptor was obtained from a female donor with Graves disease. Sequenced here: peripheral blood mononuclear cells (PBMCs), sampled when the disease was refractory, from a patient treated with antithyroid drugs.

The DNA for the CDR3 is TGTGCCAGCAGCTTAGGGGGAGGCACCTCTATGGCTAGGACCTTC. Encoded protein: CASSLGGGTSMARTF. V usage is TRBV7-8 and J usage is TRBJ1-2; D remains unclear. CDR3 size: 15 residues. Germline-derived CDR1 and CDR2 are SGHVS and FQNEAQ. The V end was cut by 1 base, the J end by 14 bases, with 23 bases between.